Sequencing of this TCR beta chain was carried out in a study of Tregs in tolerant kidney transplant recipients. Study results and limitations: This study did not directly address biological reproducibility.

Assay: immunoSEQ multiplex PCR; the TCRdb copy retains only in-frame clones and omits some. Counted here are thousands of clones, about half occurring once; the ten biggest clones make up 5% to 6%. This clone was detected only a few times. Its antigen is still unknown. CDR1 and CDR2 from the germline V gene are MNHNS and SASEGT. V lost 5 bases and J 14 bases, leaving 15 bases between the germline ends. The CDR3 runs to 11 residues. This chain joins TRBV6-1 and TRBJ1-2, with D maybe TRBD1 (5 bases). The sample comprised CD4+ T cells from blood cultured with allogeneic cells. The TCR originated in a human donor in good health. In nucleotides, the CDR3 is TGTGCCAGCAGTTACGCGGGGACTAATACCTTC. It encodes CASSYAGTNTF.